A single sample gave rise to the 13 T cell receptor beta chains below, sequenced in a study of blood T cell repertoires in COVID-19. Using immunoSEQ multiplex PCR, the repertoire was profiled, and TCRdb retains in-frame clones only, with some absent. Of under 300,000 clones listed, about four fifths are singletons. The sequenced sample was peripheral blood. The receptors were gathered from a man aged 25 to 40 who had recovered from COVID-19.

This clone showed up just once. The chain carries TRBV6-1 and TRBJ1-6; D is possibly TRBD1 (5 bases). The germline V gene has CDR1 MNHNS and CDR2 SASEGT. V gave up 1 base and J gave up 7 bases, with 17 bases separating them. This CDR3 is built from 17 residues. The CDR3 coding sequence is TGTGCCAGCAGTGAAGGACACCAGGGTGGGTGGAATTCACCCCTCCACTTT. Translation gives CASSEGHQGGWNSPLHF.

This clone was recorded a few times. The chain recombines TRBV6-5 with TRBJ1-3, with a weak D call TRBD1 (5 bases). V shed 4 bases and J shed 0 bases, with 13 bases lying between them. Per the germline V gene, CDR1 is MNHEY and CDR2 is SVGAGI. This CDR3 comprises 16 residues. CDR3 sequence reads: CASSSPLQGSGNTIYF. CDR3 in DNA: TGTGCCAGCAGTTCTCCCCTCCAGGGCTCTGGAAACACCATATATTTT.

This clone appeared once. This chain links TRBV5-1 with TRBJ1-2, with 7 bases matching TRBD1. This CDR3 region has 15 residues. The V gene's germline CDR1 is SGHRS and CDR2 YFSETQ. Trimming cost V 4 bases and J 5 bases; bases outside gene matches: 11. CDR3 amino acids: CASSATGDGGYGYTF. The CDR3 DNA sequence: TGCGCCAGCAGCGCTACAGGGGATGGTGGATATGGCTACACCTTC. Based on the CDR3 plus reference TRBV5-1 and TRBJ1-2, the full variable domain is KAGVTQTPRYLIKTRGQQVTLSCSPISGHRSVSWYQQTPGQGLQFLFEYFSETQRNKGNFPGRFSGRQFSNSRSEMNVSTLELGDSALYLCASSATGDGGYGYTFGSGTRLTVV.

The rearrangement joins TRBV7-8 to TRBJ2-2; D is undetermined. The CDR3 contains 12 residues. Germline CDR1 SGHVS, CDR2 FQNEAQ. With 5 bases removed from V and 6 bases from J, the gap between germline ends came to 7 bases. The CDR3 DNA sequence: TGTGCCAGCAGCCCAAATTCCGGGGAGCTGTTTTTT. Translation gives CASSPNSGELFF.

The chain has TRBV24-1 and TRBJ1-2, with D possibly matching TRBD1 (6 bases). This CDR3 spans 13 amino acids. Deletions cut 4 bases from V and 7 bases from J, with 12 bases between. CDR1 and CDR2 from the germline V gene are KGHDR and SFDVKD. The CDR3 reads CATSETGLGGYTF. The CDR3 DNA sequence: TGTGCCACCAGTGAAACAGGGTTGGGTGGCTACACCTTC.

This clone showed up just once. Other nucleotide sequences from this sample produce the same CDR3. This chain connects TRBV7-2 to TRBJ2-3; D not certain. The germline gives CDR1 SGHTA, CDR2 FQGNSA. The CDR3 length is 14 residues. V lost 1 base to trimming and J lost 3 bases, with 8 bases between them. The CDR3 sequence: CASSLGPVTDTQYF. DNA of the CDR3: TGTGCCAGCAGCTTAGGGCCAGTTACAGATACGCAGTATTTT. Combining the CDR3 with reference TRBV7-2 and TRBJ2-3 gives the whole variable domain GAGVSQSPSNKVTEKGKDVELRCDPISGHTALYWYRQSLGQGLEFLIYFQGNSAPDKSGLPSDRFSAERTGGSVSTLTIQRTQQEDSAVYLCASSLGPVTDTQYFGPGTRLTVL.

The chain is built from TRBV7-2 and TRBJ2-1; 9 nucleotides match TRBD2. The length of the CDR3 is 15 residues. CDR1 SGHTA and CDR2 FQGNSA come from the germline V gene. The trim removed 4 bases at V and 6 bases at J, leaving 7 bases unmatched. The CDR3 sequence is CASSSSSGDINEQFF. The CDR3, as DNA: TGTGCCAGCAGCTCATCTAGCGGGGACATCAATGAGCAGTTCTTC.

This chain uses TRBV5-4 with TRBJ2-5, with a tentative D call TRBD1 (6 bases). The germline CDR1 and CDR2 sequences are SGHNT and YYREEE (reference sequence). This CDR3 spans 14 amino acids. The V gene lost 4 bases and the J gene lost 5 bases, with 15 bases spanning the gap. The CDR3 loop is CASSIPGGGETQYF. The CDR3 nucleotides are TGTGCCAGCAGCATACCGGGTGGGGGCGAGACCCAGTACTTC.

The chain combines TRBV5-1 with TRBJ2-1; D perhaps matches TRBD1 (5 bases). Germline V gene lookup returns CDR1 SGHRS and CDR2 YFSETQ. The CDR3 contains 14 residues. Between the trimmed V and J ends, which lost 4 bases and 10 bases, there was a span of 18 bases. CDR3 nucleotide sequence: TGCGCCAGCAGCCCGCACAGCATGACAGCAGAGCAGTTCTTC. Encoded protein: CASSPHSMTAEQFF.

This clone has only a few counts. The rearrangement uses TRBV6-5 and TRBJ1-1; 8 bases line up with TRBD1. This CDR3 comprises 14 residues. Trimming cost V 6 bases and J 0 bases; bases outside gene matches: 3. The germline gives CDR1 MNHEY, CDR2 SVGAGI. CDR3 loop: CASRQTGVNTEAFF. The DNA of the CDR3 is TGTGCCAGCAGGCAGACAGGGGTGAACACTGAAGCTTTCTTT.

This chain joins TRBV5-1 and TRBJ2-3; D gene unclear. The CDR3 has 12 residues. V lost 4 bases to trimming and J lost 4 bases, with 7 bases between them. Germline CDR1 is SGHRS and CDR2 is YFSETQ. The CDR3 loop is CASSLPPDTQYF. For the CDR3, the DNA is TGCGCCAGCAGCCTACCCCCAGATACGCAGTATTTT.

Regarding this clone: Being one base from a much bigger clone, this may be a read error. This chain joins TRBV2 and TRBJ2-3; D is unclear. With 6 bases removed from V and 4 bases from J, the gap between germline ends came to 8 bases. CDR3 size: 12 residues. The V gene's germline CDR1 is SNHLY and CDR2 FYNNEI. The CDR3 sequence: CASSPQADTQYF. The CDR3 DNA reads as TGTGCCAGCAGCCCCCAGGCAGATACGCAGTATTTT.

The rearrangement uses TRBV5-1 and TRBJ1-1, with D hard to call. V was cut by 4 bases and J by 2 bases, with 9 bases left in between. The CDR3 runs 13 residues. Germline V CDR1 and CDR2: SGHRS, YFSETQ. Here the CDR3 DNA reads TGCGCCAGCAGCCCGAACAGTAACACTGAAGCTTTCTTT. Its protein is CASSPNSNTEAFF.